The following is a TCR beta chain sequence with its context. Authors' analysis steps: Researchers report that nucleated cell counts were estimated from reference gene primer amplification. The table came from immunoSEQ multiplex PCR; TCRdb's copy has only in-frame clones and leaves some out. That table gives V, J and clone size, and the DNA gave D and trimming. The sample lists around 140,000 clones, approximately 86% seen once, with 9.5% to 12% in the top ten. This sample is part of a study of blood T cell repertoires in COVID-19. Study background: The cDNA or gDNA used as material had been derived from T cells, B-cell-depleted T cells, or PBMCs.

Unmatched junction bases numbered 3, after V lost 5 bases and J lost 4 bases. The CDR3 covers 13 residues. Germline-derived CDR1 and CDR2 are MDHEN and SYDVKM. Material for sequencing was peripheral blood. The chain recombines TRBV28 with TRBJ1-2; TRBD1 matches at 8 bases. This TCR derives from a woman in her sixties or seventies with COVID-19, enrolled during active disease. The CDR3: CASSAGGPYGYTF. CDR3 nucleotides: TGTGCCAGCAGTGCAGGGGGCCCCTATGGCTACACCTTC.